These 2 T cell receptor beta chains were all obtained from the same sample, sequenced in a study of cytomegalovirus exposure and HLA in healthy donors. The method was immunoSEQ multiplex PCR; TCRdb's version includes in-frame clones alone and lacks a portion of them. Among around 250,000 clones listed, almost 90% were seen once. Sequenced: PBMCs. The receptors shown here come from a woman between 18 and 29 years old in good health and CMV-seronegative.

The gene calls are TRBV2 and TRBJ2-7; possibly TRBD1 for D (6 bases). This CDR3 contains 14 residues. Germline values: CDR1 SNHLY, CDR2 FYNNEI. With 2 bases removed from V and 0 bases from J, the gap between germline ends came to 8 bases. The CDR3 reads CASSERGSSYEQYF. The CDR3 bases are TGTGCCAGCAGTGAAAGGGGGAGCTCCTACGAGCAGTACTTC.

The chain recombines TRBV5-4 with TRBJ2-1; 14 nucleotides agree with TRBD2. Germline-derived CDR1 and CDR2 are SGHNT and YYREEE (reference sequence). The V gene end was trimmed by 4 bases and the J gene end by 8 bases; junction bases not matched to a gene: 11. The CDR3 contains 17 residues. The CDR3 spells CASSPGTSGGFFDEQFF. The CDR3 DNA reads as TGTGCCAGCAGCCCGGGGACTAGCGGGGGTTTTTTCGATGAGCAGTTCTTC.